Presented here are 15 T cell receptor beta chains from one specimen sequenced in a study of high-grade serous ovarian cancer treatment subgroups. The tumor samples were collected prior to definitive surgery or chemotherapy. Repertoires were generated with immunoSEQ multiplex PCR, while TCRdb's copy carries only in-frame clones and drops some. This sample has 15,000 or so clones, with approximately 87% found just once. Sample: tumor tissue. The receptors stem from a human donor with high-grade serous ovarian cancer.

The chain uses TRBV5-4 and TRBJ1-5; D gene ambiguous. Germline CDR1 is SGHNT and CDR2 is YYREEE (reference sequence). V lost 4 bases and J lost 12, with 17 bases in between. The CDR3 totals 13 residues. This CDR3 is CASSDGAGPDQHF. The CDR3 DNA reads TGTGCCAGCAGCGACGGCGCGGGCCCGGACCAGCATTTT.

A word on this clone: Other DNA sequences within the sample encode an identical CDR3. The V call is TRBV2, the J call TRBJ2-7, with TRBD1 identical over 8 bases. Germline V gives CDR1 SNHLY, CDR2 FYNNEI. CDR3 length: 13 amino acids. Germline trimming cut 10 bases from V and 2 bases from J; bases unmatched to any gene: 7. In DNA form, the CDR3 reads TGTGCCACTGACGGACAGGGACCCTACGAGCAGTACTTC. Its protein product is CATDGQGPYEQYF.

This clone is a singleton in its sample. The rearrangement links TRBV15 to TRBJ1-1; D unresolved. This CDR3 spans 14 amino acids. V shed 0 bases and J shed 0 bases, with 5 bases lying between them. CDR1 is LNHNV, CDR2 YYDKDF, per germline (reference sequence). The CDR3 sequence is CATSRDIMNTEAFF. Written as DNA, the CDR3 is TGTGCCACCAGCAGAGATATAATGAACACTGAAGCTTTCTTT.

This rearrangement joins TRBV5-4 to TRBJ2-5; D possibly corresponds to TRBD2 (6 bases). V was trimmed by 0 bases and J by 9 bases, leaving 15 bases between them. Germline V gene sequence: CDR1 SGHNT, CDR2 YYREEE (reference sequence). This CDR3 is built from 14 residues. The DNA of the CDR3 is TGTGCCAGCAGCTTGGCGGCGGGGAAGGCGGCCCAGTACTTC. Protein product: CASSLAAGKAAQYF.

This chain uses TRBV10-2 with TRBJ2-7; 9 positions match TRBD1. The germline CDR1 and CDR2 sequences are WSHSY and SAAADI. The CDR3 consists of 14 residues. The DNA for the CDR3 is TGCGGCACCGCGGACAGGGGCGCCGGGTACGAGCAGTACTTC. Translated, it gives CGTADRGAGYEQYF.

The rearrangement links TRBV5-1 to TRBJ1-5; 9 bases agree with TRBD1. V lost 4 bases to trimming and J lost 2 bases; unmatched junction nucleotides: 4. The CDR3 is 15 amino acids. Per germline, CDR1 SGHRS and CDR2 YFSETQ. DNA of the CDR3: TGCGCCAGCAGCCCGGGGGACAGGGGCAATCAGCCCCAGCATTTT. It codes for CASSPGDRGNQPQHF. The full variable domain, rest sourced from reference TRBV5-1 and TRBJ1-5, is KAGVTQTPRYLIKTRGQQVTLSCSPISGHRSVSWYQQTPGQGLQFLFEYFSETQRNKGNFPGRFSGRQFSNSRSEMNVSTLELGDSALYLCASSPGDRGNQPQHFGDGTRLSIL.

The DNA for the CDR3 is TGTGCCAGCAGCCTATACTCGACAGGGGGCCTCCATTCACCCCTCCACTTT. Its translation is CASSLYSTGGLHSPLHF. This chain connects TRBV7-8 to TRBJ1-6; 10 nucleotides align to TRBD1. V shed 5 bases and J 8 bases; nucleotides not matched to a gene: 12. CDR1 and CDR2 from the germline V gene are SGHVS and FQNEAQ. The CDR3 is made up of 17 amino acids.

This chain links TRBV18 with TRBJ1-6, with D tentatively TRBD1 (6 bases). This CDR3 comprises 19 residues. Germline CDR1 and CDR2: KGHSH and LQKENI. The germline V and J ends were trimmed by 4 bases and 1 base, with 20 bases remaining between them. The chain's CDR3 is CASSQDWERRGSYNSPLHF. CDR3 nucleotide sequence: TGTGCCAGCTCACAAGACTGGGAACGAAGGGGGTCCTATAATTCACCCCTCCACTTT.

This clone was seen just once. J is TRBJ2-5 and V is TRBV4-3; D uncertain. The V gene lost 0 bases and the J gene lost 5 bases, with 13 bases spanning the gap. CDR1 is LGHNA and CDR2 is YSLEER in the germline V gene. This CDR3 region has 15 residues. The chain's CDR3 is CASSQEHPDEETQYF. The CDR3 coding sequence is TGCGCCAGCAGCCAAGAACATCCGGACGAGGAGACCCAGTACTTC.

This chain joins TRBV2 and TRBJ1-2; D uncertain. V was pared by 2 bases and J by 0 bases, with 10 bases between. The CDR3 is 15 amino acids. Germline V gives CDR1 SNHLY, CDR2 FYNNEI. The CDR3 DNA is TGTGCCAGCAGTGAATGGGGAAGCCCTAACTATGGCTACACCTTC. This translates into CASSEWGSPNYGYTF.

V usage is TRBV18 and J usage is TRBJ2-3; TRBD2 matches 14 bases. Germline V gene sequence: CDR1 KGHSH, CDR2 LQKENI. The V and J ends lost 4 bases and 2 bases, in that order; junction bases with no gene match: 14. The CDR3 is 20 amino acids. The CDR3 coding sequence is TGTGCCAGCTCACTGATTCCGGGACTAGCGGGGGTTACCAACACAGATACGCAGTATTTT. Translation gives CASSLIPGLAGVTNTDTQYF.

J is TRBJ1-2 and V is TRBV7-3; no reliable D call. Germline CDR1 SGHTA, CDR2 FQGTGA. Trimming left V 3 bases short and J 8 bases short, with 13 bases between. The CDR3 spans 13 residues. The CDR3 loop is CASSFGGFGGYTF. Here the CDR3 DNA reads TGTGCCAGCAGCTTTGGCGGATTTGGGGGCTACACCTTC.

The genes are TRBV27 and TRBJ2-7; no clear D. This CDR3 is built from 14 residues. Germline CDR1 is MNHEY and CDR2 is SMNVEV (reference sequence). Trimming removed 2 bases from V and 2 bases from J, with 10 bases in between. CDR3 region: CASSLDVGPYEQYF. The DNA for the CDR3 is TGTGCCAGCAGTTTAGATGTTGGGCCCTACGAGCAGTACTTC.

The chain employs TRBV9 and TRBJ2-7; the match to TRBD2 covers 8 bases. Trimming at V came to 3 bases and at J to 5 bases, leaving 7 bases not matched to a gene. In germline, CDR1 is SGDLS, CDR2 YYNGEE. This CDR3 has 14 amino acids. In DNA, the CDR3 is TGTGCCAGCAGCGCCAGCGGGGGCTGGGACGAGCAGTACTTC. Encoded protein: CASSASGGWDEQYF.

V gene TRBV7-2 combines with J gene TRBJ2-7, with D perhaps assigned TRBD1 or TRBD2 (5 bases each). The germline CDR1 and CDR2 sequences are SGHTA and FQGNSA. This CDR3 is built from 14 residues. Trimming took off 4 bases at V and 6 bases at J, with 16 bases between the two ends. The CDR3 DNA sequence: TGTGCCAGCAGCTACGCCTCGGACGGGACCGAGCAGTACTTC. Encoded protein: CASSYASDGTEQYF.